The 3 T cell receptor beta chains in this list originate from one sample, sequenced in a study of blood T cell repertoires in COVID-19. The table came from immunoSEQ multiplex PCR; TCRdb's copy has only in-frame clones and leaves some out. The sample includes approximately 260,000 clones, about nine tenths of them seen just once. The specimen was peripheral blood. Receptors originate from a man aged 55 to 69 who had recovered from COVID-19.

The chain has TRBV4-1 and TRBJ1-5, with D possibly TRBD1 on 5 matching bases. The CDR3 sequence is 15 residues long. Germline CDR1 reads MGHRA; CDR2 reads YSYEKL. V was pared by 4 bases and J by 3 bases, with 13 bases between. The CDR3 DNA is TGCGCCAGCAGCCCAAGGGGAATTAACAATCAGCCCCAGCATTTT. Protein sequence: CASSPRGINNQPQHF.

This clone appeared a single time. The CDR3 DNA reads as TGTGCCAGCAGTGAAATGAGGGTTTTAGACACCGGGGAGCTGTTTTTT. Translation: CASSEMRVLDTGELFF. The J gene is TRBJ2-2, the V gene TRBV6-1, with D perhaps matching TRBD2 (5 bases). The CDR3 runs 16 residues. Germline CDR1 and CDR2: MNHNS and SASEGT. Trimming left V 2 bases short and J 3 bases short, with 13 bases between.

The J gene is TRBJ1-6, the V gene TRBV6-2 or TRBV6-3, with 7 positions matching TRBD1. CDR1 is MNHEY and CDR2 is SVGEGT in the germline V gene. The V gene end was trimmed by 2 bases and the J gene end by 9 bases; junction bases not matched to a gene: 10. The CDR3 covers 16 residues. CDR3 residues: CASSYDGRGWVSPLHF. The CDR3 bases are TGTGCCAGCAGTTACGATGGCAGGGGGTGGGTTTCACCCCTCCACTTT.